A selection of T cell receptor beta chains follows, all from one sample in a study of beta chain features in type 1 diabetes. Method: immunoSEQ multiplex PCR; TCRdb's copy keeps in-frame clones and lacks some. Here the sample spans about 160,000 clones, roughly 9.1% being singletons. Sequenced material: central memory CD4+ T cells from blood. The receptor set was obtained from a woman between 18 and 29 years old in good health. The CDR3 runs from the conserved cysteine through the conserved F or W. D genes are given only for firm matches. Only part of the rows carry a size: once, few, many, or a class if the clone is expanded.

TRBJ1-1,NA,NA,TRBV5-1,TGCGCCAGCAGCTTGGCCTCGGGGATGAACACTGAAGCTTTCTTT,CASSLASGMNTEAFF
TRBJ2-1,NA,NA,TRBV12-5,TGTGCTAGTGGACGCGGCTCCTACAATGAGCAGTTCTTC,CASGRGSYNEQFF
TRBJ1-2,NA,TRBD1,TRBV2,TGTGCCAGCAGTAGAGGGGCAGGGGACAGGGGGGAGGGCTACACCTTC,CASSRGAGDRGEGYTF
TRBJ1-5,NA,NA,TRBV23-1,TGCGCCAGCAGTCAAAAGGTAGACCAGGGACACCACAATCAGCCCCAGCATTTT,CASSQKVDQGHHNQPQHF
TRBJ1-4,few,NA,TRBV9,TGTGCCAGCAGCCCATCGCCGAGTCAGGGTAGCGAAAAACTGTTTTTT,CASSPSPSQGSEKLFF
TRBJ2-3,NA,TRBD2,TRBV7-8,TGTGCCAGCAGCCAAGCGGGAGGGCAACGGGAAGATACGCAGTATTTT,CASSQAGGQREDTQYF
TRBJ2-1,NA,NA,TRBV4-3,TGCGCCAGCAGCCAAGTGAGACTCACTTTCTACAATGAGCAGTTCTTC,CASSQVRLTFYNEQFF
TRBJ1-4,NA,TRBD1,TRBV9,TGTGCTAGCAGCGGACAGGGGGCGGGTGAAAAACTGTTTTTT,CASSGQGAGEKLFF
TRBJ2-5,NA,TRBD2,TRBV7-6,TGTGCCAGCAGCCCCAGACTAGCGATTGAAGAGACCCAGTACTTC,CASSPRLAIEETQYF
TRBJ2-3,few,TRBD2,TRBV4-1,TGCGCCAGCAGGGGGACTAGCGGCACAGATACGCAGTATTTT,CASRGTSGTDTQYF
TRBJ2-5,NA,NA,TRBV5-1,TGCGCCAGCAGCCCGGGACAATCTAGTTGGGAGACCCAGTACTTC,CASSPGQSSWETQYF
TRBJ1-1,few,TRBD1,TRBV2,TGTGCCAGCATCGGGACAGGGGGCGCGGTGGCTGAAGCTTTCTTT,CASIGTGGAVAEAFF
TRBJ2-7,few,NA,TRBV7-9,TGTGCCAGCAGCTTAGGAGGACACGGAGTCGAGCAGTACTTC,CASSLGGHGVEQYF
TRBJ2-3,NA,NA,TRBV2,TGTGCCAGCAGTGGTATAAGCGAAAGCACAGATACGCAGTATTTT,CASSGISESTDTQYF
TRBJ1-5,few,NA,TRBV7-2,TGTGCCAGCACCTCGCCAGGTCTCAGTCAGCCCCAGCATTTT,CASTSPGLSQPQHF
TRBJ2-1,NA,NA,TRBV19,TGTGCCAGTAGGTATGAGGGCCAAGCCTACAATGAGCAGTTCTTC,CASRYEGQAYNEQFF
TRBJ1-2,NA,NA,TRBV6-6,TGTGCCAGCAGTTACGATACAGGGACCTATGGCTACACCTTC,CASSYDTGTYGYTF
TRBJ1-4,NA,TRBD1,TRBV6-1,TGTGCCAGCACTCGACAGGGGACCAGTGAAAAACTGTTTTTT,CASTRQGTSEKLFF
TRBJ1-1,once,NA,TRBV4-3,TGCGCCAGCAGCAGCCGGGTTACGAACACTGAAGCTTTCTTT,CASSSRVTNTEAFF
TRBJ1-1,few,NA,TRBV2,TGTGCCAGCTCGACAGGCGAAAACACTGAAGCTTTCTTT,CASSTGENTEAFF
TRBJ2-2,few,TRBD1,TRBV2,TGTGCCAGCAGGGGACAGGGGCGCGGGGAGCTGTTTTTT,CASRGQGRGELFF
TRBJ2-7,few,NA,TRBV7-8,TGTGCCAGCAGCCTCGGTGGGCTAAGCTCCTACGAGCAGTACTTC,CASSLGGLSSYEQYF
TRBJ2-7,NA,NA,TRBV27,TGTGCCAGCAGTCTCCAACAGGGATACGAGCAGTACTTC,CASSLQQGYEQYF
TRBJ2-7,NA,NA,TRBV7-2,TGTGCCAGCAGCCCCTCCTGGAGTAAGGACGAGCAGTACTTC,CASSPSWSKDEQYF
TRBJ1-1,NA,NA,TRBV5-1,TGCGCCAGCAGCTTGGCCAAGGGAGGGACTGAAGCTTTCTTT,CASSLAKGGTEAFF
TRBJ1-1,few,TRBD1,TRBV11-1,TGTGCCAGCGCACAGGGGGTAGGGAACACTGAAGCTTTCTTT,CASAQGVGNTEAFF
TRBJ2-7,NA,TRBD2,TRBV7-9,TGTGCCAGCAGCCCGAGGGGCGGGGGGAACGAGCAGTACTTC,CASSPRGGGNEQYF
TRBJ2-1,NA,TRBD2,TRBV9,TGTGCCAGCAGCCCCACGGCGGGAGGGCGTCATGAGCAGTTCTTC,CASSPTAGGRHEQFF
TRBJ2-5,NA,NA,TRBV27,TGTGCCACTCGGACAAGCGGGGAGACCCAGTACTTC,CATRTSGETQYF
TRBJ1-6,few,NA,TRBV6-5,TGTGCCAGCAGTTACTCAGGGAGGGGTAATTCACCCCTCCACTTT,CASSYSGRGNSPLHF
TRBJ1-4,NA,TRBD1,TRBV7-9,TGTGCCAGCAGCTCTCCTCGGGAGGGGGCCGAAAAACTGTTTTTT,CASSSPREGAEKLFF
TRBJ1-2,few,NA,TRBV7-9,TGTGCCAGCAGCTTATTGCGGGATGTAAGGGATGGCTACACCTTC,CASSLLRDVRDGYTF
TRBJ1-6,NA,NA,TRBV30,TGTGCCTGGAGCCCTGGGGGGACGTTGTCACCCCTCCACTTT,CAWSPGGTLSPLHF
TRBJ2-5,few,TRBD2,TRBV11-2,TGTGCCAGCAGCCCGCTGGGCGGGGGGGCCCGTGAGACCCAGTACTTC,CASSPLGGGARETQYF